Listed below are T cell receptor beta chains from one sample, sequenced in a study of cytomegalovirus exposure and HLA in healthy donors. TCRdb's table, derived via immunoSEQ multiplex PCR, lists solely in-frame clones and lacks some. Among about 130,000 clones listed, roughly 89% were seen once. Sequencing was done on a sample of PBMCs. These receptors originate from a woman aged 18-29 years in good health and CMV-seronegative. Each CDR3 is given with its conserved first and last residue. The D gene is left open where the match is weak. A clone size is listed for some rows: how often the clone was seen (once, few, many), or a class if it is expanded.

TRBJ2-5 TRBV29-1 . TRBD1 CSLPGQGAETQYF TGCAGCCTGCCGGGACAGGGGGCCGAGACCCAGTACTTC
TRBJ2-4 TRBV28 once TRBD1 CASSVRGQGKYF TGTGCCAGCAGTGTCCGTGGACAGGGAAAGTACTTC
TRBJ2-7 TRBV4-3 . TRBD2 CASSPLAGDSYEQYF TGCGCCAGCAGCCCTCTAGCGGGGGACTCCTACGAGCAGTACTTC
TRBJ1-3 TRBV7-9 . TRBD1 CASSEQGAGNTIYF TGTGCCAGCAGCGAACAGGGGGCTGGAAACACCATATATTTT
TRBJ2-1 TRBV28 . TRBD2 CASIAPGTSGSNEQFF TGTGCCAGCATTGCCCCCGGGACTAGCGGGAGCAATGAGCAGTTCTTC
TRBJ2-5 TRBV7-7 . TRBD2 CASSLGTSFKQRTQYF TGTGCCAGCAGCTTAGGGACTAGCTTTAAACAGAGGACCCAGTACTTC
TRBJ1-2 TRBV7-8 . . CASSLTGTHGYTF TGTGCCAGCAGCTTAACCGGGACACATGGCTACACCTTC
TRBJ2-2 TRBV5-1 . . CASSWDLYRDKNTGELFF TGCGCCAGCAGCTGGGATCTGTACAGGGACAAGAACACCGGGGAGCTGTTTTTT
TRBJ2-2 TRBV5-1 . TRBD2 CASKRGGENTGELFF TGCGCCAGTAAAAGGGGAGGGGAGAACACCGGGGAGCTGTTTTTT
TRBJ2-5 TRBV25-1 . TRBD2 CASSEGGGETQYF TGTGCCAGCAGTGAAGGGGGAGGGGAGACCCAGTACTTC
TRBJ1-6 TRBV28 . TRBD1 CASSLPGGSTNSPLHF TGTGCCAGCAGTTTACCAGGGGGCTCTACGAATTCACCCCTCCACTTT
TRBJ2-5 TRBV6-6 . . CASNGGETQYF TGTGCCAGTAACGGGGGAGAGACCCAGTACTTC
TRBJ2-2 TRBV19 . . CASSINDGKGTGELFF TGTGCCAGTAGTATAAATGACGGGAAAGGCACCGGGGAGCTGTTTTTT
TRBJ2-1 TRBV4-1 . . CASSNLDTYNEQFF TGCGCCAGCAGCAACCTTGACACCTACAATGAGCAGTTCTTC
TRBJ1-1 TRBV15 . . CATSRDGLLRVLDTEAFF TGTGCCACCAGCAGAGATGGCCTTTTGAGGGTTCTAGACACTGAAGCTTTCTTT
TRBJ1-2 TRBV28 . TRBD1 CASSSPPGQGVYGYTF TGTGCCAGCAGTTCGCCTCCGGGACAGGGGGTTTATGGCTACACCTTC
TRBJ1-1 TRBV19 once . CASSRNTEAFF TGTGCCAGTAGCCGGAACACTGAAGCTTTCTTT
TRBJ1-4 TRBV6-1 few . CASSERGSHNEKLFF TGTGCCAGCAGTGAAAGGGGCAGCCATAATGAAAAACTGTTTTTT
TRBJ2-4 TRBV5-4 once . CASSLSREEAKNIQYF TGTGCCAGCAGCTTGTCGAGGGAGGAGGCCAAAAACATTCAGTACTTC
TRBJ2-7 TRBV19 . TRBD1 CASSAGTGGSYEQYF TGTGCCAGTAGTGCAGGGACAGGGGGTTCCTACGAGCAGTACTTC